The next 6 T cell receptor beta chains were all read from a single sample in a study of blood T cell repertoires in COVID-19. Clones were sequenced by immunoSEQ multiplex PCR, and TCRdb holds only the in-frame ones, with some missing. The sample carries about 270,000 clones, 80% to 90% recorded once. The sample taken for sequencing was PBMCs or T cells enriched from blood (not recorded which). Receptor source: a woman aged 18-30 years who had recovered from COVID-19.

This sequence joins TRBV5-1 and TRBJ1-1; no clear D gene. This CDR3 comprises 14 residues. The germline V gene has CDR1 SGHRS and CDR2 YFSETQ. The ends were cut back, 3 bases at V and 2 bases at J, with 11 bases in the middle. The CDR3 is CASSSLALNTEAFF. CDR3 nucleotide sequence: TGCGCCAGCAGCTCCCTGGCCCTCAACACTGAAGCTTTCTTT.

The rearrangement joins TRBV5-3 to TRBJ2-7; possible D gene TRBD1, 5 bases. TRBV5-3 is labeled an ORF, and its function is uncertain. Trimming removed 2 bases at V and 3 bases at J, with 18 bases between. This CDR3 is built from 16 residues. DNA for the CDR3: TGTGCCAGAAGCTTAGACAGATCCAAAGGGCACTACGAGCAGTACTTC. It codes for CARSLDRSKGHYEQYF.

This clone was found a few times. This chain uses TRBV6-5 with TRBJ1-6; a possible D gene is TRBD1 (6 bases). CDR1 and CDR2 from the germline V gene are MNHEY and SVGAGI. The length of the CDR3 is 14 residues. Trimming took 6 bases from V and 9 from J, leaving 15 bases between them. CDR3 in amino acids: CASREGGGPSPLHF. The CDR3 region has the DNA TGTGCCAGCAGAGAGGGAGGGGGACCTTCACCCCTCCACTTT.

The chain recombines TRBV19 with TRBJ2-1; 11 positions agree with TRBD2. J gave up 3 bases and V 1 base, and 8 bases lay outside the gene matches. The CDR3 totals 18 residues. CDR1 LNHDA and CDR2 SQIVND come from the germline V gene (reference sequence). In DNA, the CDR3 is TGTGCCAGTAGTATAGGGCAGCATAGCGGGGGGGTCTACAATGAGCAGTTCTTC. Amino acids: CASSIGQHSGGVYNEQFF.

The sample holds one count of this clone. The chain combines TRBV27 with TRBJ2-7; TRBD2 matches at 10 bases. CDR1 is MNHEY and CDR2 is SMNVEV in the germline V gene (reference sequence). This CDR3 region has 14 residues. After removal of 6 bases from V and 6 bases from J, the junction contained 8 bases not matched to a gene. The CDR3 loop is CASSGLAAGGEQYF. The CDR3 DNA reads TGTGCCAGCAGCGGACTAGCGGCTGGGGGCGAGCAGTACTTC.

The J gene is TRBJ1-3, the V gene TRBV5-1, with 10 bases aligning to TRBD1. Unmatched junction bases numbered 12, after V lost 8 bases and J lost 10 bases. CDR1 is SGHRS, CDR2 YFSETQ, per germline. The CDR3 is made up of 14 amino acids. For the CDR3, the DNA is TGCGCCAGAAGATCCGGGACAGGGGAGAAGACCATATATTTT. It codes for CARRSGTGEKTIYF.